The rows below give T cell receptor beta chains drawn from one sample of a study of blood T cell repertoires in COVID-19. Sequencing was performed with immunoSEQ multiplex PCR; in TCRdb, only in-frame clones are kept and a portion is missing. The sample includes around 16,000 clones, roughly 88% of them seen just once. Sequences were obtained from peripheral blood. The receptors originated from a human donor in a cohort sampled during active COVID-19. CDR3s include the opening cysteine and the closing phenylalanine or tryptophan. The D gene is left open where the match is weak. The listing skips clone size in some rows; elsewhere it reads once, few, many or a size class.

V	J	size	D	length	DNA	CDR3
TRBV6-5	TRBJ2-7	.	TRBD1	15	TGTGCCAGCACACCATCGGGACAGGGATGGTCCGAACAGTACTTC	CASTPSGQGWSEQYF
TRBV30	TRBJ1-1	.	.	15	TGTGCCTGGAGTTTTTGGGACACCCAGGGTACTGAAGCTTTCTTT	CAWSFWDTQGTEAFF
TRBV6-5	TRBJ1-6	.	.	13	TGTGCCAGCACGCCGGGACACAATTCACCCCTCCACTTT	CASTPGHNSPLHF
TRBV28	TRBJ2-6	.	.	17	TGTGCCAGCAGTTTATCGGTGCCGGGGTCTGGGGCCAACGTCCTGACTTTC	CASSLSVPGSGANVLTF
TRBV7-9	TRBJ2-7	.	TRBD1	14	TGTGCCAGCAAACAACCGGGACAGGCGTACGAGCAGTACTTC	CASKQPGQAYEQYF
TRBV18	TRBJ1-2	.	.	14	TGTGCCAGCTCACCACCGACAGAAAGCTATGGCTACACCTTC	CASSPPTESYGYTF
TRBV19	TRBJ2-7	.	TRBD1	15	TGTGCCAGTAATTACGGACAGGATGCGACCTACGAGCAGTACTTC	CASNYGQDATYEQYF
TRBV7-9	TRBJ1-4	.	TRBD1	15	TGTGCCAGCAGCTTCAAAGGACAGGGTAATGAAAAACTGTTTTTT	CASSFKGQGNEKLFF
TRBV5-4	TRBJ2-5	.	.	13	TGTGCCAGCAGCTTGACAGGGATGGAGACCCAGTACTTC	CASSLTGMETQYF
TRBV6-1	TRBJ1-4	.	.	14	TGTGCCAGCAGTGAGGGGGGTGTACATGAAAAACTGTTTTTT	CASSEGGVHEKLFF
TRBV9	TRBJ2-2	.	TRBD2	17	TGTGCCAGCAGCTCCTCAAGTCGGGGGGGGGCCGACGGGGAGCTGTTTTTT	CASSSSSRGGADGELFF
TRBV30	TRBJ1-1	once	.	13	TGTGCCTGGAGTGTACGGGGGGAGGCTGAAGCTTTCTTT	CAWSVRGEAEAFF
TRBV5-6	TRBJ2-3	.	.	15	TGTGCCAGCAGATCGGGAGTCTTTCCCACAGATACGCAGTATTTT	CASRSGVFPTDTQYF
TRBV5-5	TRBJ2-1	.	TRBD2	19	TGTGCCAGCAGCTTGTTGACTAGCGGGGGGGCCAGTTCCTACAATGAGCAGTTCTTC	CASSLLTSGGASSYNEQFF
TRBV4-2	TRBJ1-5	.	.	13	TGTGCCAGCAGCCAAGATCTAGACTGGCCCCAGCATTTT	CASSQDLDWPQHF
TRBV3-1/TRBV3-2	TRBJ1-5	.	.	17	TGTGCCAGCAGCCAAGAATACGACAGAGACTCTAATCAGCCCCAGCATTTT	CASSQEYDRDSNQPQHF
TRBV6-5	TRBJ1-2	once	TRBD1	14	TGTGCCAGCAGCCCGGGACAGGCTAACTATGGCTACACCTTC	CASSPGQANYGYTF
TRBV19	TRBJ2-5	.	.	17	TGTGCCAGTAGAGCCGTTTTTGGGGGGGACACCCAAGAGACCCAGTACTTC	CASRAVFGGDTQETQYF
TRBV5-1	TRBJ1-1	once	.	14	TGCGCCAGCAGCTTGCAGGTAGGGAACACTGAAGCTTTCTTT	CASSLQVGNTEAFF
TRBV5-8	TRBJ1-6	.	.	14	TGTGCCAGCAGCTTGGGGCAGGAAGGTTCACCCCTCCACTTT	CASSLGQEGSPLHF
TRBV5-1	TRBJ1-3	.	TRBD1	16	TGCGCCAGCAGCCCGGGACAGATAAACTCTGGAAACACCATATATTTT	CASSPGQINSGNTIYF
TRBV6-2/TRBV6-3	TRBJ2-5	once	.	15	TGTGCCAGCAGTTACACCCTAGCTCTAAAAGAGACCCAGTACTTC	CASSYTLALKETQYF
TRBV5-8	TRBJ1-2	.	.	13	TGTGCCAGCAGCTATACAGGGAACTATGGCTACACCTTC	CASSYTGNYGYTF
TRBV6-5	TRBJ1-6	.	TRBD1	15	TGTGCCAGCAGAGCCTTCGGGACAGGCACTTCACCCCTCCACTTT	CASRAFGTGTSPLHF
TRBV29-1	TRBJ2-1	.	TRBD2	16	TGCAGCGTTGAGGGCCCGAGCGGGGGGGCAGTGGATGAGCAGTTCTTC	CSVEGPSGGAVDEQFF
TRBV30	TRBJ2-7	.	TRBD2	15	TGTGCCTGGAGATCGACTAGCGGGGGGGCCTCCGAGCAGTACTTC	CAWRSTSGGASEQYF
TRBV9	TRBJ2-7	.	TRBD2	14	TGTGCCAGCAGCAAGACTAGCGGGTCCTACGAGCAGTACTTC	CASSKTSGSYEQYF
TRBV30	TRBJ2-1	.	.	15	TGTGCCTGGAGTGTAGCCCCAGGGTCCTACAATGAGCAGTTCTTC	CAWSVAPGSYNEQFF
TRBV28	TRBJ2-2	.	.	13	TGTGCCAGCGCCCAGACAGCCACCGGGGAGCTGTTTTTT	CASAQTATGELFF
TRBV5-6	TRBJ1-2	.	.	16	TGTGCCAGCAGCACCGACGGCCGACAGGCCCTAGGAGGCTACACCTTC	CASSTDGRQALGGYTF
TRBV3-1/TRBV3-2	TRBJ2-3	.	.	14	TGTGCCAGCAGCCAACGCGCTATCACAGATACGCAGTATTTT	CASSQRAITDTQYF
TRBV19	TRBJ1-2	.	TRBD1	14	TGTGCCAGTAGTATACAGACAGGGAACTATGGCTACACCTTC	CASSIQTGNYGYTF
TRBV30	TRBJ2-7	.	TRBD1	12	TGTGCCTTCAGACAGGGATCCTACGAGCAGTACTTC	CAFRQGSYEQYF
TRBV5-5	TRBJ2-1	.	TRBD2	14	TGTGCCAGCAGCTTGGGACTAGCGGTCAATGAGCAGTTCTTC	CASSLGLAVNEQFF
TRBV5-6	TRBJ1-6	.	TRBD1	16	TGTGCCAGCAGCCGCCTGACAGGGTTGATCAATTCACCCCTCCACTTT	CASSRLTGLINSPLHF
TRBV2	TRBJ1-6	.	.	14	TGTGCCAGCAGTCCCAGGCAGGCTAATTCACCCCTCCACTTT	CASSPRQANSPLHF
TRBV29-1	TRBJ2-1	.	.	14	TGCAGCGTTGAGCAACAGGGACCCTACAATGAGCAGTTCTTC	CSVEQQGPYNEQFF
TRBV28	TRBJ1-5	.	.	14	TGTGCCAGCAGTACGGGGGTGAGCAATCAGCCCCAGCATTTT	CASSTGVSNQPQHF
TRBV7-2	TRBJ2-3	.	TRBD2	15	TGTGCCAGCAGACTTCTGGGCGGGGGGGCAGATACGCAGTATTTT	CASRLLGGGADTQYF
TRBV30	TRBJ2-3	.	.	15	TGTGCCTGGAACCAAAGGGGCCTAGCGAGAGATACGCAGTATTTT	CAWNQRGLARDTQYF
TRBV24-1	TRBJ2-1	few	.	17	TGTGCCACCAGTGATTATCGATCAGGCAAGATCTACAATGAGCAGTTCTTC	CATSDYRSGKIYNEQFF
TRBV11-2	TRBJ2-7	few	TRBD2	15	TGTGCCAGCAGCTCCGGCGGGGGTCCGTTAGGCGAGCAGTACTTC	CASSSGGGPLGEQYF
TRBV2	TRBJ2-1	.	TRBD2	15	TGTGCCAGCAGCCTCGGACTAGCGGGGGGGACAGAGCAGTTCTTC	CASSLGLAGGTEQFF
TRBV2	TRBJ1-1	.	.	14	TGTGCCAGCAGTGAACAGGGCTACGACACTGAAGCTTTCTTT	CASSEQGYDTEAFF